A single sample is the source of the 20 T cell receptor beta chains below, sequenced in a study of CD8 T cells in ankylosing spondylitis. TCRdb reanalysed the 5' RACE reads using MiXCR and keeps one entry per CDR3 protein. The sample holds under 150,000 distinct CDR3 sequences, 7% to 10% seen once. The sequenced sample consisted of blood, either unsorted or a sorted T cell fraction (not recorded which). All receptors derive from a male donor with ankylosing spondylitis or in good health (not recorded which).

This clonotype was detected a few times. The V call is TRBV5-1, the J call TRBJ2-3; D might be TRBD1 or TRBD2, each matching 5 bases. Germline CDR1 reads SGHRS; CDR2 reads YFSETQ. The CDR3 sequence is 13 residues long. V was trimmed by 5 bases and J by 4 bases, leaving 11 bases between them. CDR3 sequence: CASRMGDSDTQYF. CDR3 in DNA: TGCGCCAGCAGGATGGGGGATTCAGATACGCAGTATTTT.

The chain has TRBV25-1 and TRBJ2-7; the D is unclear. This CDR3 is 12 amino acids long. Between the trimmed V and J ends, which lost 1 base and 7 bases, there was a span of 8 bases. Germline V lookup: CDR1 MGHDK, CDR2 SYGVNS. The CDR3 region is CASSEFGSEQYF. The CDR3 bases are TGTGCCAGCAGTGAATTTGGCTCGGAGCAGTACTTC.

This chain connects TRBV4-3 to TRBJ1-5; D gene unclear. The length of the CDR3 is 17 residues. V was trimmed by 0 bases and J by 2 bases, leaving 14 bases between them. Germline lookup yields CDR1 LGHNA and CDR2 YSLEER. The CDR3 loop is CASSQDLRAVGNQPQHF. The CDR3 DNA is TGCGCCAGCAGCCAAGATCTCCGGGCCGTTGGCAATCAGCCCCAGCATTTT.

This clonotype showed up many times. CDR3 sequence reads: CASNTDGNQPQHF. CDR3 DNA: TGTGCCAGTAACACAGACGGAAATCAGCCCCAGCATTTT. The rearrangement joins TRBV18 to TRBJ1-5; no firm D call. CDR1 KGHSH and CDR2 LQKENI come from the germline V gene. This CDR3 spans 13 amino acids. V gave up 9 bases and J gave up 4 bases, with 13 bases separating them. Based on the CDR3 plus reference TRBV18 and TRBJ1-5, the full variable domain is NAGVMQNPRHLVRRRGQEARLRCSPMKGHSHVYWYRQLPEEGLKFMVYLQKENIIDESGMPKERFSAEFPKEGPSILRIQQVVRGDSAAYFCASNTDGNQPQHFGDGTRLSIL.

The V call is TRBV12-3 or TRBV12-4, the J call TRBJ2-7, with a weak D call TRBD2 (6 bases). V lost 4 bases, J lost 2 bases, and 12 bases lay in between. The CDR3 totals 14 residues. CDR3 bases: TGTGCCAGCAGTTACCGACTAGTGCCCTACGAGCAGTACTTC. Residues: CASSYRLVPYEQYF.

This clonotype was seen a few times. V and J are TRBV5-1 and TRBJ1-1, with 8 nucleotides matching TRBD1. The J segment lost 0 bases and the V segment lost 2 bases, leaving 3 bases of the junction unmatched. The CDR3 covers 15 residues. Germline CDR1 is SGHRS and CDR2 is YFSETQ. In DNA form, the CDR3 reads TGCGCCAGCAGCTTTAGGGGACAGGTGAACACTGAAGCTTTCTTT. It yields the protein CASSFRGQVNTEAFF.

This clonotype was seen ten or more times. The chain uses TRBV5-1 and TRBJ2-1; D gene unclear. The germline CDR1 and CDR2 sequences are SGHRS and YFSETQ. The CDR3 is 12 residues long. The germline V and J ends were trimmed by 6 bases and 0 bases, with 4 bases remaining between them. Here the CDR3 reads CASTGSYNEQFF. CDR3 nucleotide sequence: TGCGCCAGCACAGGCTCCTACAATGAGCAGTTCTTC.

This clonotype was detected ten times or more. The V gene is TRBV6-2 or TRBV6-3, the J gene TRBJ1-5; 8 bases map to TRBD1. Looked up from germline, CDR1 is MNHEY and CDR2 is SVGEGT. This CDR3 has 13 residues. J was trimmed by 5 bases and V by 6 bases; bases with no gene match: 3. This CDR3 reads CASRKTGDQPQHF. The CDR3 region has the DNA TGTGCCAGCAGAAAGACAGGGGATCAGCCCCAGCATTTT.

This clonotype was picked up many times. The chain carries TRBV5-1 and TRBJ2-1; TRBD2 aligns across 7 bases. There are 16 residues in the CDR3. The ends lost 5 bases at V and 1 base at J; junction bases unmatched: 9. CDR1 is SGHRS and CDR2 is YFSETQ in the germline V gene. CDR3 sequence reads: CASSLKRESSYNEQFF. The DNA of the CDR3 is TGCGCCAGCAGTCTGAAGCGGGAAAGTTCCTACAATGAGCAGTTCTTC. Full variable domain (missing parts from reference TRBV5-1 and TRBJ2-1): KAGVTQTPRYLIKTRGQQVTLSCSPISGHRSVSWYQQTPGQGLQFLFEYFSETQRNKGNFPGRFSGRQFSNSRSEMNVSTLELGDSALYLCASSLKRESSYNEQFFGPGTRLTVL.

This clonotype has only a few counts. This chain connects TRBV9 to TRBJ2-3, with D perhaps TRBD2 (5 bases). The CDR3 extends over 15 amino acids. Germline CDR1 is SGDLS and CDR2 is YYNGEE. With 0 bases removed from V and 4 bases from J, the gap between germline ends came to 12 bases. CDR3 in DNA: TGTGCCAGCAGCGTAGCTACCCTAGCCGCAGATACGCAGTATTTT. Translation: CASSVATLAADTQYF.

The chain recombines TRBV25-1 with TRBJ2-7; TRBD2 matches at 9 bases. The CDR3 has 16 residues. The V gene end was trimmed by 3 bases and the J gene end by 0 bases; junction bases not matched to a gene: 6. Germline V gene data show CDR1 as MGHDK and CDR2 as SYGVNS. The CDR3 nucleotides are TGTGCCAGCAGTGATCCAGCGGGAGGCAACTCCTACGAGCAGTACTTC. The encoded protein is CASSDPAGGNSYEQYF.

This clonotype showed up many times. The rearrangement joins TRBV18 to TRBJ2-7; a weak D match, TRBD1 (6 bases). With 2 bases removed from V and 5 bases from J, the gap between germline ends came to 10 bases. The CDR3 runs to 13 residues. CDR1 KGHSH and CDR2 LQKENI come from the germline V gene. In DNA, the CDR3 is TGTGCCAGCTCACCAAGCAGGGGTGACGAGCAGTACTTC. This encodes CASSPSRGDEQYF.

In this sample, this clonotype turned up a few times. The chain recombines TRBV11-2 with TRBJ2-7; 10 nucleotides agree with TRBD2. Germline V lookup: CDR1 SGHAT, CDR2 FQNNGV. J gave up 1 base and V 0 bases, and 12 bases lay outside the gene matches. The CDR3 spans 19 residues. The CDR3 DNA is TGTGCCAGCAGCTTAGAGAGGTCTAGCGGGAGCCATTTGTCCTACGAGCAGTACTTC. Its translation is CASSLERSSGSHLSYEQYF.

In its sample, this clonotype was seen a few times. The rearrangement links TRBV20-1 to TRBJ2-5, with D uncertain. CDR1 is DFQATT, CDR2 SNEGSKA, per germline (reference sequence). This CDR3 has 12 residues. Trimming removed 6 bases from V and 2 bases from J, with 10 bases in between. The CDR3 region has the DNA TGCAGTGCAAACAGAAGACAAGAGACCCAGTACTTC. Encoded protein: CSANRRQETQYF.

This clonotype was found many times. The gene calls are TRBV5-6 and TRBJ1-3; D is ambiguous. Trimming left V 1 base short and J 3 bases short, with 14 bases between. The CDR3 has 16 amino acids. Germline CDR1 and CDR2: SGHDT and YYEEEE. Written as DNA, the CDR3 is TGTGCCAGCAGCTTGTTGTCGGCTTCTTATGGAAACACCATATATTTT. Amino acids: CASSLLSASYGNTIYF.

The chain combines TRBV2 with TRBJ2-3; D possibly corresponds to TRBD2 (5 bases). The length of the CDR3 is 15 residues. In germline, CDR1 is SNHLY, CDR2 FYNNEI. Trimming left V 2 bases short and J 1 base short, with 10 bases between. CDR3 in amino acids: CASSELVGGTDTQYF. In nucleotides, the CDR3 is TGTGCCAGCAGTGAATTGGTGGGAGGCACAGATACGCAGTATTTT.

This clonotype has ten or more counts. This chain connects TRBV5-1 to TRBJ2-4; tentatively, D is TRBD1 or TRBD2 (5 bases each). Per the germline V gene, CDR1 is SGHRS and CDR2 is YFSETQ. The germline V and J ends were trimmed by 0 bases and 1 base, with 5 bases remaining between them. This CDR3 has 14 amino acids. Written as DNA, the CDR3 is TGCGCCAGCAGCTTGGGGGGGGCCAAAAACATTCAGTACTTC. Translated, it gives CASSLGGAKNIQYF.

This clonotype came up a few times. V and J are TRBV20-1 and TRBJ2-3; TRBD1 aligns across 7 bases. Germline V gene lookup returns CDR1 DFQATT and CDR2 SNEGSKA (reference sequence). V gave up 1 base and J gave up 4 bases; unmatched junction bases: 8. The CDR3 has 15 residues. The CDR3 coding sequence is TGCAGTGCTAGAGGAAATAGGGGGCAGTCAGATACGCAGTATTTT. As protein: CSARGNRGQSDTQYF.

This clonotype was counted between two and nine times. The chain joins TRBV20-1 to TRBJ2-1, with D possibly TRBD2 on 5 matching bases. Germline V gene lookup returns CDR1 DFQATT and CDR2 SNEGSKA (reference sequence). Between the trimmed V and J ends, which lost 0 bases and 10 bases, there was a span of 19 bases. The CDR3 is 15 amino acids. CDR3 residues: CSARDKRVPGEEQFF. As DNA, the CDR3 is TGCAGTGCTAGAGATAAGAGGGTTCCCGGGGAGGAGCAGTTCTTC.

In its sample, this clonotype was seen many times. The chain couples TRBV15 to TRBJ2-6; D is tentatively TRBD1 or TRBD2 (5 bases each). This CDR3 is 16 amino acids long. Germline V CDR1 and CDR2: LNHNV, YYDKDF (reference sequence). Trimming took 0 bases from V and 2 from J, leaving 8 bases between them. CDR3 DNA: TGTGCCACCAGCAGAGATCTGGGGGCTGGGGCCAACGTCCTGACTTTC. Translating gives CATSRDLGAGANVLTF.